A selection of T cell receptor beta chains follows, all from one sample in a study of CD8 T cells in Susac syndrome. TCRdb analysed the immunoSEQ multiplex PCR reads with MiXCR anew, one entry per CDR3 protein. The sample includes approximately 190,000 distinct CDR3 sequences, 90% to 97% seen only once; the top ten take around 0.1%. Input material: CD4+ T cells from PBMCs. Receptors were obtained from a human donor with Susac syndrome. CDR3s include the opening cysteine and the closing phenylalanine or tryptophan. The order of the fields is V gene, clone size, J gene, D gene, CDR3 protein, CDR3 DNA. A D gene is named only where the DNA matches it firmly. Clone size is given for some rows only: seen once, a few or many times, or a class if the clone is expanded.

v_gene: TRBV7-9
abundance: NA
j_gene: TRBJ2-5
d_gene: NA
CDR3aa: CASSWGPETQYF
CDR3nt: TGTGCCAGCAGCTGGGGGCCGGAGACCCAGTACTTC

v_gene: TRBV5-1
abundance: NA
j_gene: TRBJ1-6
d_gene: NA
CDR3aa: CASSLEVNSPLHF
CDR3nt: TGCGCCAGCAGCTTGGAGGTTAATTCACCCCTCCACTTT

v_gene: TRBV3-1
abundance: NA
j_gene: TRBJ2-1
d_gene: NA
CDR3aa: CASSQGGVGSYNEQFF
CDR3nt: TGTGCCAGCAGCCAAGGCGGGGTAGGGTCCTACAATGAGCAGTTCTTC

v_gene: TRBV29-1
abundance: NA
j_gene: TRBJ2-2
d_gene: TRBD1
CDR3aa: CSVKGGIGELFF
CDR3nt: TGCAGCGTCAAAGGGGGCATCGGGGAGCTGTTTTTT

v_gene: TRBV6-4
abundance: NA
j_gene: TRBJ1-5
d_gene: TRBD1
CDR3aa: CASSDEYRGGGQPQHF
CDR3nt: TGTGCCAGCAGTGACGAGTACAGGGGTGGCGGTCAGCCCCAGCATTTT

v_gene: TRBV12-3/TRBV12-4
abundance: NA
j_gene: TRBJ1-4
d_gene: NA
CDR3aa: CASSLVALLTHEKLFF
CDR3nt: TGTGCCAGCAGTTTAGTCGCCCTCCTCACCCACGAAAAACTGTTTTTT

v_gene: TRBV14
abundance: NA
j_gene: TRBJ2-5
d_gene: NA
CDR3aa: CASSQDRMQRETQYF
CDR3nt: TGTGCCAGCAGCCAAGATCGCATGCAGCGGGAGACCCAGTACTTC

v_gene: TRBV5-6
abundance: NA
j_gene: TRBJ2-7
d_gene: TRBD2
CDR3aa: CASSLGLLAGQSYEQYF
CDR3nt: TGTGCCAGCAGCTTGGGGCTGCTAGCGGGGCAATCCTACGAGCAGTACTTC

v_gene: TRBV4-1
abundance: NA
j_gene: TRBJ1-6
d_gene: TRBD1
CDR3aa: CASSHSDRGRDSPLHF
CDR3nt: TGCGCCAGCAGCCACTCGGACAGGGGAAGGGATTCACCCCTCCACTTT

v_gene: TRBV6-5
abundance: NA
j_gene: TRBJ2-1
d_gene: TRBD1
CDR3aa: CASSGQGYGEQFF
CDR3nt: TGTGCCAGCTCTGGACAGGGTTACGGTGAGCAGTTCTTC

v_gene: TRBV29-1
abundance: NA
j_gene: TRBJ2-7
d_gene: TRBD1
CDR3aa: CSVEGAPGTGINEQYF
CDR3nt: TGCAGCGTTGAAGGGGCCCCCGGGACAGGGATCAACGAGCAGTACTTC

v_gene: TRBV11-2
abundance: NA
j_gene: TRBJ2-5
d_gene: TRBD2
CDR3aa: CASSSGLAGAPQYF
CDR3nt: TGTGCCAGCAGCTCAGGACTAGCGGGGGCACCCCAGTACTTC

v_gene: TRBV7-3
abundance: NA
j_gene: TRBJ2-7
d_gene: TRBD2
CDR3aa: CASSALGREEQYF
CDR3nt: TGTGCCAGCAGCGCGCTGGGGAGGGAGGAGCAGTACTTC

v_gene: TRBV6-6
abundance: NA
j_gene: TRBJ2-4
d_gene: NA
CDR3aa: CASSYSIVNIQYF
CDR3nt: TGTGCCAGCAGTTACTCGATAGTAAACATTCAGTACTTC

v_gene: TRBV10-3
abundance: NA
j_gene: TRBJ1-5
d_gene: TRBD1
CDR3aa: CAIKGQGPDQPQHF
CDR3nt: TGTGCCATAAAGGGACAGGGGCCCGATCAGCCCCAGCATTTT

v_gene: TRBV20-1
abundance: once
j_gene: TRBJ2-3
d_gene: NA
CDR3aa: CSATGSTDTQYF
CDR3nt: TGCAGTGCTACCGGGTCCACAGATACGCAGTATTTT

v_gene: TRBV7-9
abundance: NA
j_gene: TRBJ2-5
d_gene: TRBD2
CDR3aa: CASSLSTREGETQYF
CDR3nt: TGTGCCAGCAGCTTGTCGACACGGGAGGGAGAGACCCAGTACTTC

v_gene: TRBV9
abundance: NA
j_gene: TRBJ2-7
d_gene: NA
CDR3aa: CASTPGQITLLGEQYF
CDR3nt: TGTGCCAGCACCCCGGGCCAAATAACGCTTTTAGGCGAGCAGTACTTC

v_gene: TRBV30
abundance: NA
j_gene: TRBJ2-3
d_gene: TRBD2
CDR3aa: CAWSVGRTSGGAADTQYF
CDR3nt: TGTGCCTGGAGTGTAGGCCGAACTAGCGGGGGGGCAGCAGATACGCAGTATTTT

v_gene: TRBV20-1
abundance: NA
j_gene: TRBJ1-3
d_gene: TRBD1
CDR3aa: CSARTGGTNTIYF
CDR3nt: TGCAGTGCTAGGACAGGGGGGACCAACACCATATATTTT

v_gene: TRBV12-3/TRBV12-4
abundance: NA
j_gene: TRBJ2-3
d_gene: NA
CDR3aa: CASSLLTPKPADTQYF
CDR3nt: TGTGCCAGCAGTTTATTGACCCCTAAGCCCGCAGATACGCAGTATTTT

v_gene: TRBV5-4
abundance: NA
j_gene: TRBJ2-1
d_gene: NA
CDR3aa: CASSFEGYSYNEQFF
CDR3nt: TGTGCCAGCAGCTTCGAGGGATACTCCTACAATGAGCAGTTCTTC

v_gene: TRBV3-1
abundance: NA
j_gene: TRBJ2-5
d_gene: TRBD2
CDR3aa: CASSQDWGGLAGGVDPETQYF
CDR3nt: TGTGCCAGCAGCCAAGATTGGGGAGGACTAGCGGGGGGAGTTGACCCAGAGACCCAGTACTTC

v_gene: TRBV30
abundance: once
j_gene: TRBJ2-3
d_gene: NA
CDR3aa: CASVSGVGTDTQYF
CDR3nt: TGTGCCTCCGTATCCGGGGTTGGTACAGATACGCAGTATTTT

v_gene: TRBV12-2
abundance: NA
j_gene: TRBJ2-1
d_gene: NA
CDR3aa: CASRLPLGERTSGVCCNEQFF
CDR3nt: TGTGCAAGTCGCTTACCTCTAGGGGAACGGACTAGCGGGGTCTGTTGCAATGAGCAGTTCTTC

v_gene: TRBV6-6
abundance: NA
j_gene: TRBJ1-1
d_gene: NA
CDR3aa: CASSTGGAAEAFF
CDR3nt: TGTGCCAGCAGTACCGGTGGAGCGGCTGAAGCTTTCTTT

v_gene: TRBV18
abundance: NA
j_gene: TRBJ2-5
d_gene: NA
CDR3aa: CASCTLPPGPQETQYF
CDR3nt: TGTGCCAGCTGCACCCTACCCCCAGGGCCTCAAGAGACCCAGTACTTC

v_gene: TRBV12-3/TRBV12-4
abundance: NA
j_gene: TRBJ2-3
d_gene: TRBD2
CDR3aa: CASTSGLAGGYTDTQYF
CDR3nt: TGTGCCAGCACCTCGGGTCTAGCGGGGGGGTACACAGATACGCAGTATTTT

v_gene: TRBV5-1
abundance: NA
j_gene: TRBJ2-3
d_gene: NA
CDR3aa: CASSLAGAGDTQYF
CDR3nt: TGCGCCAGCAGCTTGGCGGGGGCCGGAGATACGCAGTATTTT

v_gene: TRBV20-1
abundance: NA
j_gene: TRBJ2-3
d_gene: NA
CDR3aa: CSASRLAPGADTQYF
CDR3nt: TGCAGTGCTAGTCGCCTAGCCCCGGGGGCAGATACGCAGTATTTT

v_gene: TRBV7-3
abundance: NA
j_gene: TRBJ2-2
d_gene: NA
CDR3aa: CASSLMGGPDTGELFF
CDR3nt: TGTGCCAGCAGCTTAATGGGGGGGCCGGACACCGGGGAGCTGTTTTTT

v_gene: TRBV12-3/TRBV12-4
abundance: NA
j_gene: TRBJ2-5
d_gene: NA
CDR3aa: CASRRSWGVETQYF
CDR3nt: TGTGCCAGCAGACGTAGCTGGGGTGTGGAGACCCAGTACTTC

v_gene: TRBV4-3
abundance: NA
j_gene: TRBJ2-7
d_gene: TRBD2
CDR3aa: CASRQGAGGLYEQYF
CDR3nt: TGCGCCAGCAGGCAAGGTGCGGGGGGACTCTACGAGCAGTACTTC

v_gene: TRBV6-5
abundance: NA
j_gene: TRBJ2-1
d_gene: TRBD2
CDR3aa: CASSYEGLGLNEQFF
CDR3nt: TGTGCCAGCAGTTACGAGGGACTAGGGCTCAATGAGCAGTTCTTC

v_gene: TRBV3-1
abundance: NA
j_gene: TRBJ2-5
d_gene: NA
CDR3aa: CASSQDERDRGAPETQYF
CDR3nt: TGTGCCAGCAGCCAAGATGAGCGGGACAGAGGGGCTCCAGAGACCCAGTACTTC

v_gene: TRBV4-2
abundance: once
j_gene: TRBJ1-5
d_gene: NA
CDR3aa: CASSQFPYSNQPQHF
CDR3nt: TGTGCCAGCAGCCAATTCCCTTATAGCAATCAGCCCCAGCATTTT

v_gene: TRBV5-1
abundance: once
j_gene: TRBJ1-6
d_gene: TRBD1
CDR3aa: CASSRDSFNNSPLHF
CDR3nt: TGCGCCAGCAGTAGGGACAGCTTCAATAATTCACCCCTCCACTTT

v_gene: TRBV10-3
abundance: NA
j_gene: TRBJ1-6
d_gene: NA
CDR3aa: CAINQQGEESPLHF
CDR3nt: TGTGCCATCAACCAACAGGGAGAGGAGTCACCCCTCCACTTT

v_gene: TRBV5-6
abundance: NA
j_gene: TRBJ2-7
d_gene: TRBD1
CDR3aa: CASSLNRGTYEQYF
CDR3nt: TGTGCCAGCAGCTTGAACAGGGGGACGTACGAGCAGTACTTC

v_gene: TRBV7-8
abundance: NA
j_gene: TRBJ2-5
d_gene: TRBD2
CDR3aa: CASSPSGGPRKTQYF
CDR3nt: TGTGCCAGCAGCCCTAGCGGGGGACCGCGGAAAACCCAGTACTTC

v_gene: TRBV9
abundance: NA
j_gene: TRBJ1-2
d_gene: NA
CDR3aa: CASSVVGLRGYTF
CDR3nt: TGTGCCAGCAGCGTAGTAGGTTTGCGTGGCTACACCTTC

v_gene: TRBV20-1
abundance: NA
j_gene: TRBJ2-3
d_gene: NA
CDR3aa: CSASHGQSPDTQYF
CDR3nt: TGCAGTGCCAGCCACGGACAGAGCCCAGATACGCAGTATTTT

v_gene: TRBV21-1
abundance: NA
j_gene: TRBJ2-7
d_gene: NA
CDR3aa: CTNDGGEQYF
CDR3nt: TGTACTAACGACGGGGGCGAGCAGTACTTC

v_gene: TRBV20-1
abundance: NA
j_gene: TRBJ2-3
d_gene: NA
CDR3aa: CSANPPLVPDTQYF
CDR3nt: TGCAGTGCCAATCCGCCTCTTGTGCCAGATACGCAGTATTTT

v_gene: TRBV6-4
abundance: NA
j_gene: TRBJ2-1
d_gene: TRBD1
CDR3aa: CASSSGTGYGNEQFF
CDR3nt: TGTGCCAGCAGTTCCGGGACAGGGTATGGCAATGAGCAGTTCTTC

v_gene: TRBV6-5
abundance: NA
j_gene: TRBJ2-7
d_gene: NA
CDR3aa: CASRLSLLTYEQYF
CDR3nt: TGTGCCAGCAGATTGAGCCTACTGACCTACGAGCAGTACTTC

v_gene: TRBV4-3
abundance: NA
j_gene: TRBJ2-1
d_gene: TRBD1
CDR3aa: CASSQEGVRDRVRISYNEQFF
CDR3nt: TGCGCCAGCAGCCAAGAGGGGGTTAGGGACAGGGTGCGGATATCCTACAATGAGCAGTTCTTC

v_gene: TRBV6-2/TRBV6-3
abundance: NA
j_gene: TRBJ2-1
d_gene: TRBD1
CDR3aa: CASSYPKQGAFSNEQFF
CDR3nt: TGTGCCAGCAGTTATCCCAAACAGGGGGCATTTAGCAATGAGCAGTTCTTC

v_gene: TRBV20-1
abundance: NA
j_gene: TRBJ2-5
d_gene: NA
CDR3aa: CSATQLGPRTQYF
CDR3nt: TGCAGTGCTACCCAACTAGGACCGCGGACCCAGTACTTC

v_gene: TRBV6-6
abundance: NA
j_gene: TRBJ1-1
d_gene: TRBD1
CDR3aa: CASSPPDRATEAFF
CDR3nt: TGTGCCAGCAGCCCCCCAGACAGGGCTACTGAAGCTTTCTTT

v_gene: TRBV20-1
abundance: NA
j_gene: TRBJ1-1
d_gene: NA
CDR3aa: CTLGGHLNTEAFF
CDR3nt: TGCACCCTGGGTGGACACCTGAACACTGAAGCTTTCTTT

v_gene: TRBV4-2
abundance: NA
j_gene: TRBJ2-2
d_gene: TRBD2
CDR3aa: CASSQDQSGGQNTGELFF
CDR3nt: TGTGCCAGCAGCCAAGATCAAAGCGGGGGGCAAAACACCGGGGAGCTGTTTTTT

v_gene: TRBV2
abundance: NA
j_gene: TRBJ2-1
d_gene: NA
CDR3aa: CASRAERIALDNEQFF
CDR3nt: TGTGCCAGCAGGGCGGAACGAATAGCTCTCGACAATGAGCAGTTCTTC

v_gene: TRBV20-1
abundance: NA
j_gene: TRBJ1-6
d_gene: NA
CDR3aa: CSARGGGRLINSPLHF
CDR3nt: TGCAGTGCTAGAGGTGGGGGCAGGCTTATTAATTCACCCCTCCACTTT

v_gene: TRBV7-2
abundance: NA
j_gene: TRBJ2-6
d_gene: NA
CDR3aa: CASSLGGTPGANVLTF
CDR3nt: TGTGCCAGCAGCTTGGGCGGGACCCCTGGGGCCAACGTCCTGACTTTC